This T cell receptor (beta chain) was captured in a study of OX40 agonist ivuxolimab in advanced cancers. Study as a whole: Three patients got partial responses; one had hepatocellular carcinoma and two had cutaneous melanoma.

Profiling relied on immunoSEQ multiplex PCR, and the TCRdb table lists in-frame clones only, not all of them. The sample lists about 58,000 clones; roughly four fifths were seen once. The V segment lost 3 bases and the J segment 9 bases; nucleotides outside the gene matches: 4. The CDR3 covers 14 residues. Germline lookup yields CDR1 SGHRS and CDR2 YFSETQ. This specimen was CD4+ or CD8+ T cells sorted from blood, taken in a trial of the OX40 agonist ivuxolimab. J is TRBJ1-6 and V is TRBV5-1; 9 nucleotides agree with TRBD1. The TCR comes from an adult with an advanced solid tumor such as melanoma, head and neck, liver or kidney cancer. The CDR3 DNA sequence: TGCGCCAGCAGCTCGACAGGGGGGGGTTCACCCCTCCACTTT. As protein: CASSSTGGGSPLHF.